This T cell receptor beta chain stems from a study of OX40 agonist ivuxolimab in advanced cancers. Some background on the complete study: Ivuxolimab was a fully human IgG2 agonistic monoclonal antibody targeting the costimulatory receptor OX40 (CD134). Intravenous ivuxolimab was administered to patients every 2 weeks at six dose levels: 0.01, 0.1, 0.3, 1.5, 3 and 10 mg/kg. Of the 52 patients in dose escalation, about 20 had hepatocellular carcinoma, about 15 had melanoma, 9 had renal cell carcinoma and 9 had head and neck cancer. The dose-escalation cohort was about 83% male with a mean age of roughly 62 years, ranging from 23 to 79. Prior anti-PD-1, anti-PD-L1 or anti-CTLA-4 therapy was permitted, and checkpoint inhibitors had been received by less than 45% of dose-escalation patients. Three dose-escalation patients achieved partial responses, one with hepatocellular carcinoma and two with cutaneous melanoma. Peripheral TCRbeta sequencing was intended to test whether TCR sequence diversity was altered and clonal T-cell expansion was caused by ivuxolimab. The monotherapy dose-escalation portion (N of about 57 patients) of the phase I ivuxolimab trial is reported in the paper. Findings and caveats that apply to the study as a whole: At doses of 0.1 to 3.0 mg/kg, clonal expansion of both CD4+ and CD8+ T cells in blood was seen between baseline and week 6. Which antigens the clonally expanded peripheral T cells were specific for was not determined. Low levels of normalized T-cell clonal expansion were also seen in some nonresponding patients. After ivuxolimab, expanded clones were on average more numerous among CD8+ T cells than among CD4+ T cells. In the 0.1-3.0 mg/kg groups, partial responders had among the lowest normalized peripheral clonal expansion, particularly in CD8+ T cells.

With regard to this clone: Its target antigen remains unknown. Base qualities are missing; no much larger clone stands one base away.

Patients with autoimmune disease history or receiving systemic immunosuppression were excluded from the trial. In every dose cohort, peripheral blood was drawn for TCR sequencing at baseline, cycle 4 day 1, and cycle 7 day 1. Samples came from an open-label, multicenter, first-in-human phase I dose-escalation trial of ivuxolimab. The trial enrolled adults with locally advanced or metastatic head and neck squamous cell, hepatocellular, melanoma or renal cell carcinoma. Before TCR sequencing, CD4+ T cells and CD8+ T cells were sorted from peripheral blood as separate populations. Trimming accounts for 2 bases at V and 0 bases at J, while the number of junction bases matched to no gene is 4. Via the germline V gene, CDR1 is SGHVS and CDR2 FQNEAQ. The CDR3 has 17 amino acids, counting the end cysteine and phenylalanine. Only CDR3 DNA remains: 51 bases, in frame from the first base. For sequencing of the TCRbeta CDR3 region, genomic DNA was extracted from the sorted cells. TCRbeta CDR3 regions were sequenced using the immunoSEQ Assay. TCRdb mirrors the immuneACCESS table, restricted to in-frame sequences. Some clones are absent from its copies; in checked studies, under half trace to an unresolved V gene, and the reason for the others is unknown. The sample table contains around 92,000 clones; only one count was recorded for 75% to 90% of them. The ten top clones hold under 3.5% of the sample.

The TCR sequence derives from an adult with an advanced solid tumor such as melanoma, head and neck, liver or kidney cancer. This specimen consisted of CD4+ or CD8+ T cells sorted from blood, obtained in a trial of the OX40 agonist ivuxolimab. Recombination joined TRBV7-8 with TRBJ2-6; 7 bases in between match TRBD1. The nucleotide sequence is given as TGTGCCAGCAGCTTAACGACAGGGAGCTCTGGGGCCAACGTCCTGACTTTC. The translation is CASSLTTGSSGANVLTF.